This T cell receptor beta chain was sequenced in a study of identical twins. TCRdb re-called the 5' RACE reads through MiXCR, storing one row per CDR3 protein. The data hold fewer than 250,000 distinct CDR3 sequences, with about 16% observed a single time. This clonotype was seen more than once but under ten times. Looked up from germline, CDR1 is ENHRY and CDR2 is SYGVKD. Trimming left V 10 bases short and J 7 bases short, with 20 bases between. The CDR3 runs to 13 residues. These records were also assigned to another study, of T cells expressing NK-cell markers.

Source material: CD8+ T cells sorted from blood. This TCR was sampled from a woman aged 18-29 years in good health. The rearrangement joins TRBV10-3 to TRBJ2-7, with a tentative D call TRBD1 (5 bases). CDR3 sequence: CATRADSSIEQYF. CDR3 DNA: TGTGCCACGAGAGCTGACAGTTCTATTGAGCAGTACTTC.